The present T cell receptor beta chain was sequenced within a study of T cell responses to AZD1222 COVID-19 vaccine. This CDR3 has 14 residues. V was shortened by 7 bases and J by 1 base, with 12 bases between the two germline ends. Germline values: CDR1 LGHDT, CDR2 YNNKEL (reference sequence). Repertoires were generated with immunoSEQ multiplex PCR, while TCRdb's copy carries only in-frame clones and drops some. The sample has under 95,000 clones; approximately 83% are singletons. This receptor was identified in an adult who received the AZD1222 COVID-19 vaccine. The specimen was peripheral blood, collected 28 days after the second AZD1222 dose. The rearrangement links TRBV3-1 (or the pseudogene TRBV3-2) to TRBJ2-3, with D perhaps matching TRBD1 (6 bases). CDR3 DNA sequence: TGTGCCAGCAAAGAGGGGGTGCGCACAGATACGCAGTATTTT. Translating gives CASKEGVRTDTQYF.